A single sample gave rise to the 26 T cell receptor beta chains below, sequenced in a study of control samples from healthy donors and cancer patients. TCRdb's copy holds only in-frame clones and misses some; the assay was immunoSEQ multiplex PCR. There are 95,000 to 150,000 clones in the sample; around 87% occur only once, and approximately 2.9% lies in the top ten. Sequenced sample: blood. These TCRs come from a man aged 60 to 75 in good health.

V is TRBV27 and J is TRBJ2-7; TRBD1 is a possible D gene (5 bases). Germline V lookup: CDR1 MNHEY, CDR2 SMNVEV (reference sequence). The V gene lost 5 bases and the J gene lost 3 bases, with 14 bases spanning the gap. The CDR3 is made up of 14 amino acids. CDR3 in DNA: TGTGCCAGCAGTCACATGACAGAGGACTACGAGCAGTACTTC. Protein: CASSHMTEDYEQYF.

The genes are TRBV27 and TRBJ1-2, with 9 bases lining up with TRBD1. V dropped 3 bases and J dropped 7; count of bases not matched to a gene: 9. The CDR3 contains 15 residues. Looked up from germline, CDR1 is MNHEY and CDR2 is SMNVEV (reference sequence). In nucleotides, the CDR3 is TGTGCCAGCAGTTTCTATGGACAGGGGCAAGGTGGCTACACCTTC. Amino acids: CASSFYGQGQGGYTF.

This rearrangement joins TRBV28 to TRBJ1-2; D ambiguous. The CDR3 has 14 amino acids. V lost 3 bases and J lost 4, with 12 bases in between. The V gene's germline CDR1 is MDHEN and CDR2 SYDVKM. CDR3: CASSFGRGVYGYTF. CDR3 DNA: TGTGCCAGCAGTTTCGGGCGCGGGGTCTATGGCTACACCTTC.

The rearrangement joins TRBV5-1 to TRBJ1-6, with 10 bases matching TRBD1. The CDR3 is made up of 16 amino acids. The V gene end was trimmed by 0 bases and the J gene end by 11 bases; junction bases not matched to a gene: 8. CDR1 SGHRS and CDR2 YFSETQ come from the germline V gene. The DNA for the CDR3 is TGCGCCAGCAGCTTGGCAGCCGGGACAGGGGAAACACCCCTCCACTTT. Translated, it gives CASSLAAGTGETPLHF.

This clone has only a few counts. The rearrangement uses TRBV15 and TRBJ1-4, with 9 bases that match TRBD1. J gave up 7 bases and V 5 bases, and 5 bases lay outside the gene matches. Germline-derived CDR1 and CDR2 are LNHNV and YYDKDF (reference sequence). The CDR3 length is 14 residues. CDR3: CATSSRQGVEKLFF. In nucleotides, the CDR3 is TGTGCCACCAGCTCCCGACAGGGGGTTGAAAAACTGTTTTTT.

The chain uses TRBV19 and TRBJ1-5; TRBD1 agrees at 7 bases. There are 14 residues in the CDR3. V was pared by 6 bases and J by 4 bases, with 6 bases of the junction left unmatched. Germline lookup yields CDR1 LNHDA and CDR2 SQIVND (reference sequence). The CDR3 loop reads CASRLGQRNQPQHF. DNA for the CDR3: TGTGCCAGTAGGCTGGGACAGAGGAATCAGCCCCAGCATTTT. Full variable domain (missing parts from reference TRBV19 and TRBJ1-5): DGGITQSPKYLFRKEGQNVTLSCEQNLNHDAMYWYRQDPGQGLRLIYYSQIVNDFQKGDIAEGYSVSREKKESFPLTVTSAQKNPTAFYLCASRLGQRNQPQHFGDGTRLSIL.

The chain has TRBV18 and TRBJ2-7; D is perhaps TRBD1 (5 bases). From germline, CDR1 is KGHSH and CDR2 LQKENI. Trimming took 3 bases from V and 4 from J, leaving 25 bases between them. CDR3 length: 18 amino acids. DNA for the CDR3: TGTGCCAGCTCACCCACGATTGGAGATCAGGGAAAACCATACGAGCAGTACTTC. Translation gives CASSPTIGDQGKPYEQYF.

The rearrangement joins TRBV5-1 to TRBJ2-1; 11 positions agree with TRBD1. CDR3 size: 14 residues. The V gene's germline CDR1 is SGHRS and CDR2 YFSETQ. V gave up 4 bases and J gave up 6 bases; unmatched junction bases: 3. CDR3: CASSTGQGANEQFF. For the CDR3, the DNA is TGCGCCAGCAGCACCGGACAGGGGGCCAATGAGCAGTTCTTC.

The chain couples TRBV27 to TRBJ2-7; 8 nucleotides match TRBD1. Germline V gives CDR1 MNHEY, CDR2 SMNVEV (reference sequence). The V gene end was trimmed by 8 bases and the J gene end by 3 bases; junction bases not matched to a gene: 6. CDR3 length equals 13 residues. The CDR3 spells CASSSGGGYEQYF. CDR3 nucleotide sequence: TGTGCCAGCTCCTCAGGGGGCGGCTACGAGCAGTACTTC.

CDR3 loop: CASRSGVSPLHF. The CDR3 nucleotides are TGTGCCAGCAGGTCTGGGGTATCACCCCTCCACTTT. The chain joins TRBV5-6 to TRBJ1-6; D gene uncertain. Trimming shortened V by 5 bases and J by 10 bases, and 10 bases separated the two germline ends. Germline V gene sequence: CDR1 SGHDT, CDR2 YYEEEE. CDR3 length equals 12 residues. The full variable domain, rest sourced from reference TRBV5-6 and TRBJ1-6, is DAGVTQSPTHLIKTRGQQVTLRCSPKSGHDTVSWYQQALGQGPQFIFQYYEEEERQRGNFPDRFSGHQFPNYSSELNVNALLLGDSALYLCASRSGVSPLHFGNGTRLTVT.

This clone was detected once. V and J are TRBV5-6 and TRBJ1-1, with 8 bases lining up with TRBD1. CDR3 length: 17 amino acids. Germline V gives CDR1 SGHDT, CDR2 YYEEEE. V was clipped by 0 bases and J by 0 bases; unmatched bases: 7. The CDR3 is CASSLATGALMNTEAFF. The CDR3 bases are TGTGCCAGCAGCTTGGCGACAGGGGCCCTCATGAACACTGAAGCTTTCTTT.

This clone was recorded a few times. V usage is TRBV6-5 and J usage is TRBJ2-7; 10 bases map to TRBD1. The CDR3 runs 15 residues. V lost 6 bases and J lost 6; bases outside the gene matches: 11. Germline CDR1 MNHEY, CDR2 SVGAGI. This CDR3 is CASSPAGTGEREQYF. In nucleotides, the CDR3 is TGTGCCAGCAGCCCAGCCGGGACAGGGGAACGCGAGCAGTACTTC.

The J gene is TRBJ2-3, the V gene TRBV19; 7 bases match TRBD1. The germline V gene has CDR1 LNHDA and CDR2 SQIVND (reference sequence). CDR3 length: 13 amino acids. Trimming cost V 3 bases and J 5 bases; bases outside gene matches: 2. CDR3 DNA sequence: TGTGCCAGTAGTATCGGACAGGTAGATACGCAGTATTTT. This encodes CASSIGQVDTQYF.

The genes are TRBV7-2 and TRBJ2-3, with 9 positions matching TRBD2. V lost 7 bases to trimming and J lost 5 bases; unmatched junction nucleotides: 10. The CDR3 length is 15 residues. Germline V gene lookup returns CDR1 SGHTA and CDR2 FQGNSA. CDR3 region: CASMGGGASVDTQYF. The CDR3 DNA reads as TGTGCCAGCATGGGCGGGGGGGCCTCGGTAGATACGCAGTATTTT.

The CDR3 sequence is CASSQVNSGGEQFF. The CDR3 bases are TGTGCCAGCAGCCAAGTTAACTCAGGGGGTGAGCAGTTCTTC. The genes are TRBV3-1 (or the pseudogene TRBV3-2) and TRBJ2-1; TRBD1 matches 7 bases. Germline trimming cut 1 base from V and 9 bases from J; bases unmatched to any gene: 6. This CDR3 region has 14 residues. The germline CDR1 and CDR2 sequences are LGHDT and YNNKEL (reference sequence).

J is TRBJ1-5 and V is TRBV30; D not certain. This CDR3 is built from 13 residues. Deletions cut 5 bases from V and 1 base from J, with 9 bases between. Germline CDR1 is GTSNPN and CDR2 is SVGIG (reference sequence). The CDR3 DNA is TGTGCCTGGGGCCCAGGAAGCAATCAGCCCCAGCATTTT. As protein: CAWGPGSNQPQHF.

V and J are TRBV7-6 and TRBJ2-1; D may be TRBD1 (6 bases). The CDR3 covers 16 residues. CDR1 and CDR2 (germline): SGHVS, FNYEAQ. Trimming shortened V by 0 bases and J by 7 bases, and 16 bases separated the two germline ends. DNA of the CDR3: TGTGCCAGCAGCTTAGCTTTAAATTCAGGGGAGAATGAGCAGTTCTTC. This codes for CASSLALNSGENEQFF.

The genes are TRBV28 and TRBJ2-3, with 8 bases aligning to TRBD2. The CDR3 sequence is 13 residues long. The germline CDR1 and CDR2 sequences are MDHEN and SYDVKM. Unmatched junction bases numbered 2, after V lost 5 bases and J lost 4 bases. CDR3 amino acids: CASSSGGADTQYF. The CDR3 coding sequence is TGTGCCAGCAGTAGCGGGGGAGCAGATACGCAGTATTTT. Full variable domain (missing parts from reference TRBV28 and TRBJ2-3): DVKVTQSSRYLVKRTGEKVFLECVQDMDHENMFWYRQDPGLGLRLIYFSYDVKMKEKGDIPEGYSVSREKKERFSLILESASTNQTSMYLCASSSGGADTQYFGPGTRLTVL.

Worth noting for this clone: This sample also contains other DNA sequences that code for the same CDR3. The chain carries TRBV6-5 and TRBJ1-2; 7 bases map to TRBD1. Germline V lookup: CDR1 MNHEY, CDR2 SVGAGI. This CDR3 has 13 amino acids. Trimming took 6 bases from V and 2 from J; bases not matched to a gene: 3. As DNA, the CDR3 is TGTGCCAGCAGCCGGGGACAGAACTATGGCTACACCTTC. Its protein is CASSRGQNYGYTF.

The V gene is TRBV10-1, the J gene TRBJ2-4; D gene ambiguous. V shed 3 bases and J shed 0 bases, with 6 bases lying between them. CDR1 is WNHNN and CDR2 is SYGVQD in the germline V gene (reference sequence). The CDR3 extends over 14 amino acids. The CDR3 nucleotides are TGCGCCAGCAGTGATGAGGTAGCCAAAAACATTCAGTACTTC. Translating it yields CASSDEVAKNIQYF.

The chain carries TRBV5-1 and TRBJ2-3; 7 bases agree with TRBD1. CDR1 SGHRS and CDR2 YFSETQ come from the germline V gene. Trimming removed 6 bases from V and 1 base from J; junction bases left unmatched: 5. The CDR3 has 14 residues. Written as DNA, the CDR3 is TGCGCCAGCAACGGACAGGCCGGCACAGATACGCAGTATTTT. Translating gives CASNGQAGTDTQYF. Full variable domain (missing parts from reference TRBV5-1 and TRBJ2-3): KAGVTQTPRYLIKTRGQQVTLSCSPISGHRSVSWYQQTPGQGLQFLFEYFSETQRNKGNFPGRFSGRQFSNSRSEMNVSTLELGDSALYLCASNGQAGTDTQYFGPGTRLTVL.

The chain has TRBV20-1 and TRBJ2-3; the D gene is possibly TRBD1 (5 bases). The germline V gene has CDR1 DFQATT and CDR2 SNEGSKA (reference sequence). The V gene lost 3 bases and the J gene lost 8 bases, with 9 bases spanning the gap. The CDR3 loop spans 11 amino acids. The CDR3 sequence: CSAREDSTQYF. CDR3 coding DNA: TGCAGTGCTAGGGAAGACAGTACGCAGTATTTT.

V usage is TRBV2 and J usage is TRBJ1-3; D gene ambiguous. Germline V gene sequence: CDR1 SNHLY, CDR2 FYNNEI. The CDR3 contains 13 residues. V was clipped by 4 bases and J by 0 bases, with 4 bases between them. CDR3 amino acids: CASSVLSGNTIYF. The CDR3 DNA follows: TGTGCCAGCAGTGTACTCTCTGGAAACACCATATATTTT.

This chain joins TRBV3-1 (or the pseudogene TRBV3-2) and TRBJ2-7, with a tentative D call TRBD2 (5 bases). V was clipped by 3 bases and J by 1 base, with 13 bases between them. The CDR3 is made up of 15 amino acids. Germline CDR1 and CDR2: LGHDT and YNNKEL (reference sequence). Here the CDR3 reads CASSQQSRGSYEQYF. DNA of the CDR3: TGTGCCAGCAGCCAGCAGTCCCGCGGGTCCTACGAGCAGTACTTC.

This clone appeared a few times. The V and J genes are TRBV5-1 and TRBJ2-1, with 8 bases fitting TRBD2. V lost 1 base, J lost 8 bases, and 8 bases stayed unmatched. CDR3 length equals 15 residues. Germline CDR1 is SGHRS and CDR2 is YFSETQ. In DNA form, the CDR3 reads TGCGCCAGCAGCTTGCCCCCGGGGGGGAGGGATGAGCAGTTCTTC. It translates to CASSLPPGGRDEQFF.

The chain uses TRBV27 and TRBJ1-6, with D maybe TRBD1 (6 bases). Trimming removed 6 bases from V and 3 bases from J, with 15 bases in between. Germline V gene data show CDR1 as MNHEY and CDR2 as SMNVEV (reference sequence). This CDR3 contains 16 residues. The CDR3, as DNA: TGTGCCAGCAGGTCCCAGGGGCTGATCTATAATTCACCCCTCCACTTT. The encoded protein is CASRSQGLIYNSPLHF.